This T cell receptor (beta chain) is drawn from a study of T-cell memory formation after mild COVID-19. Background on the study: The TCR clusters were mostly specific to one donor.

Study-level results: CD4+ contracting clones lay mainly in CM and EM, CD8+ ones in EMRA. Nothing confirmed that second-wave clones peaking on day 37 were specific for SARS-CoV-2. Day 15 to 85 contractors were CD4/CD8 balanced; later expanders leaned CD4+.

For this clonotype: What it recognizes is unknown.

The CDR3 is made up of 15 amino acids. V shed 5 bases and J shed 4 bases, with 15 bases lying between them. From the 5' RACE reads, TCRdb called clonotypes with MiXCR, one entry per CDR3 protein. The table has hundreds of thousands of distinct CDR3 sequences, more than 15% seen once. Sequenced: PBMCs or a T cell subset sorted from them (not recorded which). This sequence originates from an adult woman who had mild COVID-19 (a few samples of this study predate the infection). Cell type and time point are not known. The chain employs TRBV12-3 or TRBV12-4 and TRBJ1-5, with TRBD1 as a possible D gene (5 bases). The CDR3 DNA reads TGTGCCAGCAGTCCGGGACCGCAAGGGAATCAGCCCCAGCATTTT. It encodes CASSPGPQGNQPQHF.